This T cell receptor beta chain was recovered during a study of T cell changes during pregnancy in multiple sclerosis. Produced via immunoSEQ multiplex PCR; TCRdb's table is partial and in-frame only. The repertoire consists of tens of thousands of clones, with more than 85% occurring once and the leading ten covering more than 0.95%. The source is a female donor with multiple sclerosis, enrolled in a pregnancy study. The source material was peripheral blood, sampled after pregnancy.

CDR3 coding DNA: TGTGCCAGCAGCTTGACGGGGGCCTACGAGCAGTACTTC. Translating it yields CASSLTGAYEQYF. V gene TRBV5-6 combines with J gene TRBJ2-7; a weak D match, TRBD2 (6 bases). The CDR3 totals 13 residues. Germline V gives CDR1 SGHDT, CDR2 YYEEEE. Trimming removed 1 base at V and 2 bases at J, with 7 bases between.